This TCR beta chain was obtained from a study of cytomegalovirus exposure and HLA in healthy donors. The study's findings and limits: Reportedly, diagnosis of cytomegalovirus status by the classifier showed high specificity and sensitivity.

The length of the CDR3 is 16 residues. Germline lookup yields CDR1 SGHVS and CDR2 FNYEAQ. J was trimmed by 1 base and V by 3 bases; bases with no gene match: 7. With regard to this clone: The antigen is unknown.

Vbeta (60) and Jbeta (13) primers were used in the PCR. Using immunoSEQ multiplex PCR, the repertoire was profiled, and TCRdb retains in-frame clones only, with some absent. The table lists some 210,000 clones, approximately 80% of them singletons. The V and J genes are TRBV7-6 and TRBJ2-3; 7 bases align to TRBD2. Sequencing was carried out using PBMCs. This TCR came from a male donor in good health and CMV-seronegative. CDR3 nucleotide sequence: TGTGCCAGCAGCTTTTACAAGGCGGGGGGCACAGATACGCAGTATTTT. It translates to CASSFYKAGGTDTQYF.